One and the same sample provided the 25 T cell receptor beta chains below, sequenced in a study of T cell repertoires in cytomegalovirus infection. Which antigens these TCRs recognize remains unknown. TCRdb re-derived calls from the reads in MiXCR, one entry per CDR3 protein. Among around 800,000 distinct CDR3 sequences listed, about 30% were seen once. The source material was cultured CD8+ T cells from PBMCs, sampled from culture after CMV antigen stimulation. The receptors were gathered from a human donor in good health (CMV status not recorded). Some clones in this sample may be carry-over from other donors' samples.

This clonotype came up a few times. The chain has TRBV2 and TRBJ1-2; possible D gene TRBD1, 6 bases. The CDR3 spans 16 residues. Trimming removed 7 bases from V and 6 bases from J, with 24 bases in between. CDR1 SNHLY and CDR2 FYNNEI come from the germline V gene. The CDR3 region has the DNA TGTGCCAGCACGATGAAGGGGGGTTGGACTAATGATGGCTACACCTTC. Protein product: CASTMKGGWTNDGYTF. Drawing the rest from reference TRBV2 and TRBJ1-2, the complete variable domain is EPEVTQTPSHQVTQMGQEVILRCVPISNHLYFYWYRQILGQKVEFLVSFYNNEISEKSEIFDDQFSVERPDGSNFTLKIRSTKLEDSAMYFCASTMKGGWTNDGYTFGSGTRLTVV.

This clonotype has just a few counts. The chain couples TRBV6-5 to TRBJ1-2, with 9 bases identical to TRBD1. Germline loops: CDR1 MNHEY, CDR2 SVGAGI. The ends lost 6 bases at V and 5 bases at J; junction bases unmatched: 7. The CDR3 has 14 amino acids. In DNA form, the CDR3 reads TGTGCCAGCAGGGGGACAGGGACACCTTATGGCTACACCTTC. Its translation is CASRGTGTPYGYTF.

In its sample, this clonotype was seen a few times. The J gene is TRBJ2-2, the V gene TRBV6-1; TRBD1 is a possible D gene (6 bases). This CDR3 is built from 17 residues. The germline CDR1 and CDR2 sequences are MNHNS and SASEGT. The germline V and J ends were trimmed by 1 base and 1 base, with 13 bases remaining between them. The CDR3 nucleotides read TGTGCCAGCAGTGAAGGAATAGGGGGTCTGAACACCGGGGAGCTGTTTTTT. It encodes CASSEGIGGLNTGELFF.

The chain employs TRBV14 and TRBJ2-4; D tentatively fits TRBD1 or TRBD2 (7 bases each). Trimming removed 0 bases at V and 1 base at J, with 28 bases between. Germline assignment: CDR1 SGHDN and CDR2 FVKESK. The CDR3 runs to 22 residues. CDR3 nucleotides: TGTGCCAGCAGCCAAGACCCCCCCAGGGGGGGCCGGATGGAGAAGGCCAAAAACATTCAGTACTTC. Amino acid sequence: CASSQDPPRGGRMEKAKNIQYF. Filled out from reference TRBV14 and TRBJ2-4, the complete variable domain reads EAGVTQFPSHSVIEKGQTVTLRCDPISGHDNLYWYRRVMGKEIKFLLHFVKESKQDESGMPNNRFLAERTGGTYSTLKVQPAELEDSGVYFCASSQDPPRGGRMEKAKNIQYFGAGTRLSVL.

This clonotype was detected ten times or more. The chain has TRBV19 and TRBJ1-1; D gene unclear. The V end was cut by 5 bases, the J end by 1 base, with 5 bases between. CDR1 LNHDA and CDR2 SQIVND come from the germline V gene (reference sequence). The CDR3 runs 12 residues. The CDR3 DNA sequence: TGTGCCAGTAGTCCCAAGAACACTGAAGCTTTCTTT. Its protein is CASSPKNTEAFF.

This clonotype was seen at least ten times. This chain connects TRBV11-1 to TRBJ2-1; 7 bases match TRBD2. The CDR3 is 16 amino acids. V lost 3 bases and J lost 3; bases outside the gene matches: 8. The germline V gene has CDR1 SGHAT and CDR2 FQDESV (reference sequence). CDR3 DNA: TGTGCCAGCAGCTTTACTAGCGTTCCGAACTACAATGAGCAGTTCTTC. Its protein is CASSFTSVPNYNEQFF.

This clonotype has just a few counts. The chain joins TRBV7-6 to TRBJ2-1; D is ambiguous. Germline CDR1 reads SGHVS; CDR2 reads FNYEAQ. The CDR3 has 16 residues. V dropped 5 bases and J dropped 3 bases, with 17 bases sitting between them. The CDR3 loop is CASSPRVGRDYNEQFF. CDR3 in DNA: TGTGCCAGCAGCCCAAGGGTAGGAAGGGACTACAATGAGCAGTTCTTC.

V is TRBV27 and J is TRBJ2-1, with D uncertain. Per germline, CDR1 MNHEY and CDR2 SMNVEV (reference sequence). The ends were cut back, 2 bases at V and 8 bases at J, with 13 bases in the middle. CDR3 length: 14 amino acids. The CDR3, as DNA: TGTGCCAGCAGTTTAATGGCCGTGGGCGATGAGCAGTTCTTC. It codes for CASSLMAVGDEQFF.

This clonotype was picked up many times. The rearrangement links TRBV5-5 to TRBJ1-1; TRBD1 matches 7 bases. The germline V gene has CDR1 SGHKS and CDR2 YYEKEE (reference sequence). Trimming cost V 3 bases and J 0 bases; bases outside gene matches: 14. This CDR3 has 18 amino acids. The DNA of the CDR3 is TGTGCCAGCAGCTCTTATTACAGGGGAATTACCATGAACACTGAAGCTTTCTTT. Protein sequence: CASSSYYRGITMNTEAFF.

The CDR3 DNA follows: TGTGCCAGCAGCGGGGGACGGATTAATGAAAAACTGTTTTTT. Its translation: CASSGGRINEKLFF. The chain links TRBV9 to TRBJ1-4; D may be TRBD1 (5 bases). The V gene lost 3 bases and the J gene lost 4 bases, with 10 bases spanning the gap. Germline loops: CDR1 SGDLS, CDR2 YYNGEE. CDR3 length equals 14 residues. Using reference TRBV9 and TRBJ1-4 for the parts outside the CDR3, the full variable domain is DSGVTQTPKHLITATGQRVTLRCSPRSGDLSVYWYQQSLDQGLQFLIQYYNGEERAKGNILERFSAQQFPDLHSELNLSSLELGDSALYFCASSGGRINEKLFFGSGTQLSVL.

J is TRBJ1-4 and V is TRBV7-9, with D hard to call. V lost 1 base and J 1 base, leaving 13 bases between the germline ends. CDR1 SEHNR and CDR2 FQNEAQ come from the germline V gene (reference sequence). This CDR3 region has 17 residues. This CDR3 is CASSLGPFSQTNEKLFF. CDR3 coding DNA: TGTGCCAGCAGCTTAGGGCCTTTCTCCCAAACTAATGAAAAACTGTTTTTT.

This clonotype appeared a few times. The rearrangement links TRBV2 to TRBJ1-2; 9 nucleotides line up with TRBD1. CDR1 and CDR2 from the germline V gene are SNHLY and FYNNEI. This CDR3 region has 15 residues. Losses at the gene ends were 3 bases for V and 5 bases for J; bases not matched to a gene: 7. The CDR3: CASSDKDRGRYGYTF. CDR3 DNA: TGTGCCAGCAGTGATAAGGACAGGGGAAGGTATGGCTACACCTTC.

The chain joins TRBV5-4 to TRBJ2-3; D possibly corresponds to TRBD2 (5 bases). V lost 0 bases and J lost 6, with 14 bases in between. Germline CDR1 is SGHNT and CDR2 is YYREEE (reference sequence). The CDR3 loop spans 15 amino acids. CDR3 sequence reads: CASSLEQSLADTQYF. The CDR3 DNA is TGTGCCAGCAGCTTGGAGCAGAGTTTAGCGGATACGCAGTATTTT.

The chain is built from TRBV6-1 and TRBJ1-1; 8 bases match TRBD1. The V gene's germline CDR1 is MNHNS and CDR2 SASEGT. V shed 7 bases, J shed 7 bases, and the junction held 5 bases outside the gene matches. This CDR3 is built from 12 residues. In DNA, the CDR3 is TGTGCCAGCATTGGGACAGGTGGTGAAGCTTTCTTT. Translating gives CASIGTGGEAFF.

This clonotype came up a few times. The rearrangement links TRBV6-5 to TRBJ2-2; D unclear. Germline CDR1 MNHEY, CDR2 SVGAGI. The CDR3 extends over 15 amino acids. Between the trimmed V and J ends, which lost 7 bases and 1 base, there was a span of 13 bases. CDR3 sequence: CASKTTRMNTGELFF. The CDR3 DNA reads TGTGCCAGCAAAACGACCCGAATGAACACCGGGGAGCTGTTTTTT.

This clonotype occurred many times. This sequence joins TRBV7-2 and TRBJ2-7; possible D gene TRBD2, 6 bases. Germline CDR1 reads SGHTA; CDR2 reads FQGNSA. Trimming took off 1 base at V and 2 bases at J, with 12 bases between the two ends. The CDR3 sequence is 15 residues long. The CDR3 sequence is CASSLGTITTYEQYV. In DNA form, the CDR3 reads TGTGCCAGCAGCTTAGGGACTATCACAACCTACGAGCAGTACGTC.

The table lists this clonotype with many counts. The chain joins TRBV7-2 to TRBJ1-3, with D tentatively TRBD1 (6 bases). CDR1 and CDR2 from the germline V gene are SGHTA and FQGNSA. V was cut by 6 bases and J by 0 bases, with 15 bases left in between. This CDR3 region has 16 residues. CDR3 sequence (DNA): TGTGCCAGCAGGCCTCGGGACATAGTCTCTGGAAACACCATATATTTT. Amino acids: CASRPRDIVSGNTIYF.

This clonotype was detected only a few times. The chain is built from TRBV6-2 or TRBV6-3 and TRBJ1-1; TRBD1 might be the D (5 bases). The CDR3 is made up of 15 amino acids. V was cut by 7 bases and J by 0 bases, with 15 bases left in between. Germline lookup yields CDR1 MNHEY and CDR2 SVGEGT. CDR3 bases: TGTGCCAGCACGATTTTGGGGCCCATGAACACTGAAGCTTTCTTT. Residues: CASTILGPMNTEAFF.

This clonotype was counted only a few times. For the CDR3, the DNA is TGTGCCAGCAGCCAATGGTTCGGTCTAGCGGGCGAGGACATTCAGTACTTC. This encodes CASSQWFGLAGEDIQYF. The rearrangement uses TRBV12-3 or TRBV12-4 and TRBJ2-4, with TRBD2 identical over 8 bases. With 6 bases clipped from V and 8 bases from J, the junction kept 18 bases outside the gene matches. CDR3 length: 17 amino acids.

This clonotype has only a few counts. V is TRBV6-1 and J is TRBJ1-4; tentative D call: TRBD1 (6 bases). The CDR3 is 15 amino acids. CDR1 and CDR2 (germline): MNHNS, SASEGT. Trimming took 3 bases from V and 7 from J, leaving 15 bases between them. CDR3 amino acids: CASSDTGLSGEKLFF. Here the CDR3 DNA reads TGTGCCAGCAGTGATACAGGGTTGAGTGGTGAAAAACTGTTTTTT.

In nucleotides, the CDR3 is TGTGCCAGCAGCTTAGCGGGCCAGGGAAATGGCTACACCTTC. This encodes CASSLAGQGNGYTF. J is TRBJ1-2 and V is TRBV7-6; weak D call: TRBD1 (5 bases). Germline CDR1 is SGHVS and CDR2 is FNYEAQ. The ends were cut back, 0 bases at V and 6 bases at J, with 11 bases in the middle. CDR3 length: 14 amino acids.

This clonotype was seen a handful of times. This chain joins TRBV19 and TRBJ1-5, with D maybe TRBD1 (6 bases). The CDR3 has 16 residues. Per the germline V gene, CDR1 is LNHDA and CDR2 is SQIVND (reference sequence). V lost 9 bases to trimming and J lost 5 bases, with 23 bases between them. The CDR3 sequence: CASTRDTRSLYQPQHF. In nucleotides, the CDR3 is TGTGCCAGCACCCGGGACACCCGTAGTCTTTATCAGCCCCAGCATTTT.

V and J are TRBV19 and TRBJ2-7; the match to TRBD1 covers 12 bases. Germline V gene lookup returns CDR1 LNHDA and CDR2 SQIVND (reference sequence). This CDR3 region has 14 residues. V lost 7 bases to trimming and J lost 7 bases; unmatched junction nucleotides: 8. The CDR3 region has the DNA TGTGCCAGTAACCCGGGACAGGGGGCTGAAGAGCAGTACTTC. Its translation is CASNPGQGAEEQYF.

There are a few counts of this clonotype. The chain has TRBV5-1 and TRBJ1-2; D remains ambiguous. The CDR3 totals 14 residues. Deletions cut 0 bases from V and 1 base from J, with 7 bases between. Germline assignment: CDR1 SGHRS and CDR2 YFSETQ. CDR3 in amino acids: CASSLGHINYGYTF. CDR3 coding DNA: TGCGCCAGCAGCTTGGGACACATTAACTATGGCTACACCTTC.

This clonotype appeared once. With a much larger clone just one base away, this may be a read error. The chain combines TRBV7-2 with TRBJ2-7; the D is unclear. The CDR3 totals 12 residues. V was clipped by 3 bases and J by 6 bases, with 9 bases between them. Germline values: CDR1 SGHTA, CDR2 FQGNSA. The CDR3 region is CASSFDGPEQYV. The DNA of the CDR3 is TGTGCCAGCAGCTTCGACGGTCCCGAGCAGTACGTC.